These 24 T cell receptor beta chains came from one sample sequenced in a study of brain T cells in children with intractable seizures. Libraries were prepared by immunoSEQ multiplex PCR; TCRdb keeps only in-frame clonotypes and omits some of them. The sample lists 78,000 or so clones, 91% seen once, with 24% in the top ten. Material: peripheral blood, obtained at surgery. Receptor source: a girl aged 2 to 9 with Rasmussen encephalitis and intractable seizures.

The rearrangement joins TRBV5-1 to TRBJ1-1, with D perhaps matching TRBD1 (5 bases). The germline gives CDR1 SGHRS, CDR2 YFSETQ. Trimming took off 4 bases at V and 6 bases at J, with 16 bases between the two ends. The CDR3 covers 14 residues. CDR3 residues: CASSTRGQSAEAFF. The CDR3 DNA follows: TGCGCCAGCAGCACCCGAGGACAAAGCGCTGAAGCTTTCTTT.

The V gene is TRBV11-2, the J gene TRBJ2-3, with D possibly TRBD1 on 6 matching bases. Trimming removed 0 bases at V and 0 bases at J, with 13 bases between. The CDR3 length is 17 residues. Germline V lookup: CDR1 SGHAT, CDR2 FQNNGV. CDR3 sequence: CASSLDLGTLSTDTQYF. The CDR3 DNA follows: TGTGCCAGCAGCTTAGATCTTGGGACACTGAGCACAGATACGCAGTATTTT.

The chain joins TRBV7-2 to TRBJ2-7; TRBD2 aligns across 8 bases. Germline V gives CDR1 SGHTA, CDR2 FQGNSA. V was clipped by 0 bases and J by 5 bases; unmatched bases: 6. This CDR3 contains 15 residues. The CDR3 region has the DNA TGTGCCAGCAGCTTAGCTACCGGGAGGGGAAACGAGCAGTACTTC. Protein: CASSLATGRGNEQYF. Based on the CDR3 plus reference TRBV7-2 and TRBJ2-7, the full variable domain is GAGVSQSPSNKVTEKGKDVELRCDPISGHTALYWYRQSLGQGLEFLIYFQGNSAPDKSGLPSDRFSAERTGGSVSTLTIQRTQQEDSAVYLCASSLATGRGNEQYFGPGTRLTVT.

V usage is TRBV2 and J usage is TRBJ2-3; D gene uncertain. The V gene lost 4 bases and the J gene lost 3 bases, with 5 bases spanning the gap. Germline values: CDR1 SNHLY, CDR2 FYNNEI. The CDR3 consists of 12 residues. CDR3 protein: CASSGGTDTQYF. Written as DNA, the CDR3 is TGTGCCAGCAGTGGAGGAACAGATACGCAGTATTTT. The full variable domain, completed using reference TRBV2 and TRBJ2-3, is EPEVTQTPSHQVTQMGQEVILRCVPISNHLYFYWYRQILGQKVEFLVSFYNNEISEKSEIFDDQFSVERPDGSNFTLKIRSTKLEDSAMYFCASSGGTDTQYFGPGTRLTVL.

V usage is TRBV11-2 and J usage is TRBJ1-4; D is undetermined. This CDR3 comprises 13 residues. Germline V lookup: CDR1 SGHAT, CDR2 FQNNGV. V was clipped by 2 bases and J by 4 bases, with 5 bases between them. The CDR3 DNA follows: TGTGCCAGCAGCTTATGGGGTAATGAAAAACTGTTTTTT. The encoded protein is CASSLWGNEKLFF.

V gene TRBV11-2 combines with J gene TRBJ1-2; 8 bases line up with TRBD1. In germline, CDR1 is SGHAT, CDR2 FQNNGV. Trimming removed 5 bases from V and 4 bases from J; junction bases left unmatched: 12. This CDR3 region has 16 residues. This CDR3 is CASSKRSGQAVYGYTF. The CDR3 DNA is TGTGCCAGCAGCAAGAGATCGGGACAGGCAGTCTATGGCTACACCTTC.

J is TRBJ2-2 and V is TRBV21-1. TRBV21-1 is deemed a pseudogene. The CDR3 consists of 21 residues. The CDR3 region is CASSKWKLGPTDRGNTGELFF. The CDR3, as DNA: TGTGCCAGCAGCAAATGGAAGTTAGGGCCGACCGACCGAGGGAACACCGGGGAGCTGTTTTTT.

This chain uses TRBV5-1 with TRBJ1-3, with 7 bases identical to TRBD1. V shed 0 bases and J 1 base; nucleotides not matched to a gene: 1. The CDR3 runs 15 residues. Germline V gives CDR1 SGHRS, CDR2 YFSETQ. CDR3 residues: CASSLEQGSGNTIYF. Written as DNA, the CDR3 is TGCGCCAGCAGCTTGGAACAGGGGTCTGGAAACACCATATATTTT. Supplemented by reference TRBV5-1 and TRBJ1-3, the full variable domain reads KAGVTQTPRYLIKTRGQQVTLSCSPISGHRSVSWYQQTPGQGLQFLFEYFSETQRNKGNFPGRFSGRQFSNSRSEMNVSTLELGDSALYLCASSLEQGSGNTIYFGEGSWLTVV.

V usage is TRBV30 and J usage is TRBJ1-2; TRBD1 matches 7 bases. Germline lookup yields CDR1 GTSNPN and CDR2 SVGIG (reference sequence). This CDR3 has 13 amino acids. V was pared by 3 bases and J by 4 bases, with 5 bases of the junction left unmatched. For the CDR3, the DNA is TGTGCCTGGAGGACAGGGCTGGGCTATGGCTACACCTTC. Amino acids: CAWRTGLGYGYTF.

The CDR3 region is CASSEARPLGIPEAFF. The CDR3 DNA sequence: TGTGCCAGCAGTGAAGCCAGACCGCTTGGGATCCCTGAAGCTTTCTTT. V gene TRBV2 combines with J gene TRBJ1-1; D call uncertain. The CDR3 is 16 amino acids. Germline loops: CDR1 SNHLY, CDR2 FYNNEI. V was cut by 0 bases and J by 6 bases, with 17 bases left in between.

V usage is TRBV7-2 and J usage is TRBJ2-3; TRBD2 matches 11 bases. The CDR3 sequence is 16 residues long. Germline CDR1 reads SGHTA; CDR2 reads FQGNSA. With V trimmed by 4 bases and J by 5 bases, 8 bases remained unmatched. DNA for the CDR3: TGTGCCAGCAGCTCCAGCCTAGCGGGGGGCGAAGATACGCAGTATTTT. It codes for CASSSSLAGGEDTQYF.

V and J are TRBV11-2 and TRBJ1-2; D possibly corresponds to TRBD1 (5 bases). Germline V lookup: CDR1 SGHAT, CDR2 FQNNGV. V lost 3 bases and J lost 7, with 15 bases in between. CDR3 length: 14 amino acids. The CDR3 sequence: CASSLGTDGAGYTF. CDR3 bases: TGTGCCAGCAGCTTGGGGACGGACGGGGCTGGCTACACCTTC.

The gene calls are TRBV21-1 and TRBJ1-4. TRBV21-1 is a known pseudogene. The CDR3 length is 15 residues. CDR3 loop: CASEKRLSTNEKLFF. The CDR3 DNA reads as TGTGCCAGCGAAAAAAGACTCTCAACTAATGAAAAACTGTTTTTT.

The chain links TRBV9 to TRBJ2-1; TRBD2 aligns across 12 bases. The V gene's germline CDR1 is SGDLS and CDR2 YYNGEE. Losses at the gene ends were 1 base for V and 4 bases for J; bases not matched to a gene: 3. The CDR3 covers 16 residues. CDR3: CASSVLLAGGYNEQFF. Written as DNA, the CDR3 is TGTGCCAGCAGCGTATTACTAGCGGGGGGTTACAATGAGCAGTTCTTC.

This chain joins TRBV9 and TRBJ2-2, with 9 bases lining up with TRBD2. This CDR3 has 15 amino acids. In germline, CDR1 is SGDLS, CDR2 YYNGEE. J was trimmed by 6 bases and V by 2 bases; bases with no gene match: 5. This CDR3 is CASSVLAGTAGELFF. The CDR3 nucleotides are TGTGCCAGCAGCGTCCTAGCGGGGACCGCCGGGGAGCTGTTTTTT.

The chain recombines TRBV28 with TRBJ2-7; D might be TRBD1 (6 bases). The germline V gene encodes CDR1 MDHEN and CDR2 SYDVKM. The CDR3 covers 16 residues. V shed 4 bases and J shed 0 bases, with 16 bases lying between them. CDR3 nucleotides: TGTGCCAGCAGTTCTAGGTACAGGGCGGGCTCCTACGAGCAGTACTTC. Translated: CASSSRYRAGSYEQYF.

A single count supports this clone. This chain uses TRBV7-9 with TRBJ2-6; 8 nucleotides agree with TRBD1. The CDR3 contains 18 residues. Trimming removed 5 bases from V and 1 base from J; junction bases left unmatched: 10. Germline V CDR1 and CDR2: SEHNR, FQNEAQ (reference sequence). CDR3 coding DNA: TGTGCCAGCAGCCAACGGACAGGGCGAATATCTGGGGCCAACGTCCTGACTTTC. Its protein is CASSQRTGRISGANVLTF. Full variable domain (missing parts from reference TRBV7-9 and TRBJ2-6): DTGVSQNPRHKITKRGQNVTFRCDPISEHNRLYWYRQTLGQGPEFLTYFQNEAQLEKSRLLSDRFSAERPKGSFSTLEIQRTEQGDSAMYLCASSQRTGRISGANVLTFGAGSRLTVL.

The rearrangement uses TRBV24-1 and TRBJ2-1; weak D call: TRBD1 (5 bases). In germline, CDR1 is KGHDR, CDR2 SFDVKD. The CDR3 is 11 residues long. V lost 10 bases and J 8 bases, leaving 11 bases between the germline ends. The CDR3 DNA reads TGTGCCACTACGTGGGGCCATGAGCAGTTCTTC. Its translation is CATTWGHEQFF.

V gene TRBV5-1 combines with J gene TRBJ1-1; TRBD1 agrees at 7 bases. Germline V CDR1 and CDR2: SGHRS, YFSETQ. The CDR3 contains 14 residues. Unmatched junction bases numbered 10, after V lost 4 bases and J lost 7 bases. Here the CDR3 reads CASSLGQVVDEAFF. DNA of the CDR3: TGCGCCAGCAGCCTCGGACAGGTTGTGGATGAAGCTTTCTTT.

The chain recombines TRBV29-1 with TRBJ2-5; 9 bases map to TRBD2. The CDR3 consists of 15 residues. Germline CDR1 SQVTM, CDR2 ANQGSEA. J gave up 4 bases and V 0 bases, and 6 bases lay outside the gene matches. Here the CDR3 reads CSVEDRAGGPETQYF. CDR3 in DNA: TGCAGCGTTGAAGACAGGGCGGGGGGGCCAGAGACCCAGTACTTC.

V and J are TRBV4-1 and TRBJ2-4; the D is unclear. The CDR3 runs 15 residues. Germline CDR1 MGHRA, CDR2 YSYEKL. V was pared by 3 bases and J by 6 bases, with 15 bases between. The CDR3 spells CASSQTPWGGNIQYF. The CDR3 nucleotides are TGCGCCAGCAGCCAGACTCCTTGGGGTGGAAACATTCAGTACTTC.

The CDR3 here is CASSLQGSTDTQYF. In nucleotides, the CDR3 is TGTGCCAGCTCACTCCAGGGGTCCACAGATACGCAGTATTTT. The chain employs TRBV18 and TRBJ2-3; D perhaps matches TRBD1 (6 bases). The germline CDR1 and CDR2 sequences are KGHSH and LQKENI. V was shortened by 4 bases and J by 2 bases, with 10 bases between the two germline ends. The CDR3 consists of 14 residues.

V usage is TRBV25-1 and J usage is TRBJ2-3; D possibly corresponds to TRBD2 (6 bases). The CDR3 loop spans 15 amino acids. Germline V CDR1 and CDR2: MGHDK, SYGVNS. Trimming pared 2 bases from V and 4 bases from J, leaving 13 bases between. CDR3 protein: CASSEPSVSADTQYF. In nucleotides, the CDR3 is TGTGCCAGCAGTGAACCTAGCGTGAGTGCAGATACGCAGTATTTT.

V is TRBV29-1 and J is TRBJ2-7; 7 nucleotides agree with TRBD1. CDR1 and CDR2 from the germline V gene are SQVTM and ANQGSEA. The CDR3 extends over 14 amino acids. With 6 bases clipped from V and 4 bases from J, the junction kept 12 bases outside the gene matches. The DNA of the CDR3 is TGCAGCGTGGGGGACAGCCGGGATTTTTACGAGCAGTACTTC. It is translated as CSVGDSRDFYEQYF.